The 20 T cell receptor beta chains below all came from one sample that was sequenced in a study of OX40 agonist ivuxolimab in advanced cancers. Generated by immunoSEQ multiplex PCR, the TCRdb table keeps only in-frame clones and is missing some. The table has about 26,000 clones, roughly 90% seen once; the top ten hold roughly a fifth. Sequencing used CD4+ or CD8+ T cells sorted from blood, obtained in a trial of the OX40 agonist ivuxolimab. Receptors were obtained from an adult with an advanced solid tumor such as melanoma, head and neck, liver or kidney cancer.

This sequence joins TRBV19 and TRBJ2-5; 9 nucleotides agree with TRBD1. The V and J ends lost 5 bases and 5 bases, in that order; junction bases with no gene match: 6. This CDR3 spans 14 amino acids. Germline CDR1 reads LNHDA; CDR2 reads SQIVND (reference sequence). Here the CDR3 reads CASSRDRVVETQYF. In DNA form, the CDR3 reads TGTGCCAGTAGTCGGGACAGGGTCGTCGAGACCCAGTACTTC.

The V and J genes are TRBV4-1 and TRBJ2-6; D call uncertain. The CDR3 totals 14 residues. CDR1 and CDR2 (germline): MGHRA, YSYEKL. V was trimmed by 3 bases and J by 3 bases, leaving 6 bases between them. Here the CDR3 reads CASSHLYGANVLTF. CDR3 coding DNA: TGCGCCAGCAGCCATCTCTATGGGGCCAACGTCCTGACTTTC.

The chain links TRBV18 to TRBJ2-7, with a weak D call TRBD1 (6 bases). Germline V CDR1 and CDR2: KGHSH, LQKENI. The CDR3 has 16 residues. Between the trimmed V and J ends, which lost 4 bases and 4 bases, there was a span of 20 bases. The CDR3: CASSHDETGSLYEQYF. In DNA form, the CDR3 reads TGTGCCAGCTCACACGATGAGACAGGTTCTTTGTACGAGCAGTACTTC.

The chain has TRBV19 and TRBJ1-6, with a weak D call TRBD1 (6 bases). V was cut by 9 bases and J by 3 bases, with 12 bases left in between. Germline CDR1 and CDR2: LNHDA and SQIVND (reference sequence). The CDR3 runs 14 residues. The CDR3 sequence is CASLGGSYNSPLHF. Written as DNA, the CDR3 is TGTGCCAGCCTCGGGGGCAGCTATAATTCACCCCTCCACTTT.

The chain links TRBV19 to TRBJ2-2; possibly TRBD1 for D (5 bases). This CDR3 spans 12 amino acids. Germline CDR1 LNHDA, CDR2 SQIVND (reference sequence). The V end was cut by 7 bases, the J end by 5 bases, with 8 bases between. CDR3 DNA: TGTGCCAGTACCACAGGTACCGGGGAGCTGTTTTTT. Its translation is CASTTGTGELFF.

The chain recombines TRBV9 with TRBJ2-7; D is possibly TRBD2 (7 bases). This CDR3 is 14 amino acids long. Germline CDR1 is SGDLS and CDR2 is YYNGEE. Deletions cut 2 bases from V and 4 bases from J, with 13 bases between. CDR3 region: CASSVAGEGYEQYF. The CDR3, as DNA: TGTGCCAGCAGCGTGGCAGGGGAGGGATACGAGCAGTACTTC.

The V gene is TRBV10-3, the J gene TRBJ2-1, with 8 bases identical to TRBD1. The germline V gene has CDR1 ENHRY and CDR2 SYGVKD. Trimming at V came to 0 bases and at J to 4 bases, leaving 5 bases not matched to a gene. The CDR3 contains 16 residues. The CDR3 DNA reads TGTGCCATCAGTGAGTCTGTCCAGGGGGCATACAATGAGCAGTTCTTC. It specifies CAISESVQGAYNEQFF.

The chain links TRBV7-2 to TRBJ2-3, with 10 bases aligning to TRBD2. V gave up 6 bases and J gave up 6 bases; unmatched junction bases: 3. The length of the CDR3 is 13 residues. The germline gives CDR1 SGHTA, CDR2 FQGNSA. The CDR3 DNA reads TGTGCCAGCAGAGGAGCGGGGGGGGATACGCAGTATTTT. Amino acids: CASRGAGGDTQYF. The full variable domain, rest sourced from reference TRBV7-2 and TRBJ2-3, is GAGVSQSPSNKVTEKGKDVELRCDPISGHTALYWYRQSLGQGLEFLIYFQGNSAPDKSGLPSDRFSAERTGGSVSTLTIQRTQQEDSAVYLCASRGAGGDTQYFGPGTRLTVL.

The chain recombines TRBV7-9 with TRBJ1-1, with TRBD1 matching over 9 bases. The V segment lost 5 bases and the J segment 4 bases; nucleotides outside the gene matches: 8. CDR3 length: 15 amino acids. Germline V gene data show CDR1 as SEHNR and CDR2 as FQNEAQ (reference sequence). The CDR3 nucleotides read TGTGCCAGCAGCGGCTGGGACAGGGTGAGCACTGAAGCTTTCTTT. This sequence encodes CASSGWDRVSTEAFF.

The V gene is TRBV5-6, the J gene TRBJ1-2; D not resolved. Trimming shortened V by 2 bases and J by 3 bases, and 14 bases separated the two germline ends. CDR1 SGHDT and CDR2 YYEEEE come from the germline V gene. The CDR3 has 15 residues. In nucleotides, the CDR3 is TGTGCCAGCAGCTTAGATGGGCGGGAAGACTATGGCTACACCTTC. Translation: CASSLDGREDYGYTF.

The chain uses TRBV10-1 and TRBJ1-4; 10 bases are a match to TRBD1. Germline CDR1 WNHNN, CDR2 SYGVQD (reference sequence). CDR3 size: 17 residues. Germline trimming cut 4 bases from V and 7 bases from J; bases unmatched to any gene: 12. The CDR3 reads CASSAGTGDLGGEKLFF. The CDR3, as DNA: TGCGCCAGCAGTGCCGGGACAGGGGATCTAGGGGGTGAAAAACTGTTTTTT.

This clone was detected once. The genes are TRBV19 and TRBJ2-4, with no clear D. There are 16 residues in the CDR3. CDR1 and CDR2 (germline): LNHDA, SQIVND (reference sequence). V lost 2 bases and J 4 bases, leaving 15 bases between the germline ends. The CDR3 nucleotides read TGTGCCAGTAGTATAAGGGCGACCTCTCAAAAAAACATTCAGTACTTC. This codes for CASSIRATSQKNIQYF.

This clone was observed once. This rearrangement joins TRBV11-2 to TRBJ2-5; no reliable D call. V shed 5 bases and J shed 1 base, with 14 bases lying between them. The germline CDR1 and CDR2 sequences are SGHAT and FQNNGV. The CDR3 length is 15 residues. The CDR3 coding sequence is TGTGCCAGCAGCCCAGACATCCTGATCCAAGAGACCCAGTACTTC. This translates into CASSPDILIQETQYF.

This sequence joins TRBV27 and TRBJ2-7; D is perhaps TRBD1 or TRBD2 (7 bases each). CDR1 is MNHEY and CDR2 is SMNVEV in the germline V gene (reference sequence). The length of the CDR3 is 15 residues. Trimming took 4 bases from V and 3 from J, leaving 16 bases between them. The CDR3 spells CASSSSAGGDYEQYF. The CDR3 DNA sequence: TGTGCCAGCAGTTCGTCAGCAGGGGGGGACTACGAGCAGTACTTC.

J is TRBJ2-1 and V is TRBV7-3, with 7 bases aligning to TRBD2. Germline V gene lookup returns CDR1 SGHTA and CDR2 FQGTGA. The V gene end was trimmed by 4 bases and the J gene end by 5 bases; junction bases not matched to a gene: 8. The CDR3 spans 15 residues. CDR3 DNA sequence: TGTGCCAGCAGCTCCAATGGACTAGTGGACAATGAGCAGTTCTTC. Protein product: CASSSNGLVDNEQFF. The complete variable domain, with remaining parts taken from reference TRBV7-3 and TRBJ2-1, reads GAGVSQTPSNKVTEKGKYVELRCDPISGHTALYWYRQSLGQGPEFLIYFQGTGAADDSGLPNDRFFAVRPEGSVSTLKIQRTERGDSAVYLCASSSNGLVDNEQFFGPGTRLTVL.

This clone was detected once. The rearrangement links TRBV11-2 to TRBJ1-3, with D unresolved. Germline CDR1 and CDR2: SGHAT and FQNNGV. The CDR3 covers 13 residues. Trimming left V 5 bases short and J 2 bases short, with 7 bases between. The CDR3 loop is CASSPPPGNTIYF. CDR3 coding DNA: TGTGCCAGCAGCCCCCCGCCTGGAAACACCATATATTTT.

This rearrangement joins TRBV19 to TRBJ1-5; unclear D gene. This CDR3 is built from 12 residues. V was trimmed by 1 base and J by 6 bases, leaving 4 bases between them. Germline loops: CDR1 LNHDA, CDR2 SQIVND (reference sequence). CDR3 region: CASSIGAQPQHF. The CDR3 nucleotides are TGTGCCAGTAGTATAGGGGCTCAGCCCCAGCATTTT.

The J gene is TRBJ2-1, the V gene TRBV14; D is unresolved. V gave up 1 base and J gave up 2 bases, with 9 bases separating them. The germline gives CDR1 SGHDN, CDR2 FVKESK. The CDR3 is 15 amino acids. The CDR3 protein is CASSQGLLPYNEQFF. CDR3 nucleotides: TGTGCCAGCAGCCAAGGTCTCCTGCCCTACAATGAGCAGTTCTTC. Full variable domain (missing parts from reference TRBV14 and TRBJ2-1): EAGVTQFPSHSVIEKGQTVTLRCDPISGHDNLYWYRRVMGKEIKFLLHFVKESKQDESGMPNNRFLAERTGGTYSTLKVQPAELEDSGVYFCASSQGLLPYNEQFFGPGTRLTVL.

The V call is TRBV11-2, the J call TRBJ2-3, with TRBD2 identical over 14 bases. V trimming: 5 bases; J trimming: 3 bases; junction bases outside the gene matches: 13. Per the germline V gene, CDR1 is SGHAT and CDR2 is FQNNGV. The CDR3 runs 19 residues. CDR3: CASSARTSGRRMGTDTQYF. In nucleotides, the CDR3 is TGTGCCAGCAGCGCCAGGACTAGCGGGAGGAGAATGGGGACAGATACGCAGTATTTT.

The V call is TRBV5-4, the J call TRBJ2-1; D might be TRBD2 (6 bases). The CDR3 covers 13 residues. The V gene lost 5 bases and the J gene lost 4 bases, with 10 bases spanning the gap. Germline V lookup: CDR1 SGHNT, CDR2 YYREEE (reference sequence). The CDR3 region is CASRTRGYNEQFF. In DNA form, the CDR3 reads TGTGCCAGCAGGACTAGGGGTTACAATGAGCAGTTCTTC.